One sample yielded the 23 T cell receptor beta chains listed below, sequenced in a study of blood T cell repertoires in COVID-19. TCRdb's copy holds only in-frame clones and misses some; the assay was immunoSEQ multiplex PCR. The table lists more than 85,000 clones, 88% of them singletons, with just under 3% in the top ten. Sequencing was done on a sample of peripheral blood. These receptors were taken from a woman aged 80 or older with acute or convalescent COVID-19.

V and J are TRBV5-1 and TRBJ1-4; maybe TRBD1 (6 bases). Germline V gene lookup returns CDR1 SGHRS and CDR2 YFSETQ. The CDR3 has 17 amino acids. The V gene lost 4 bases and the J gene lost 4 bases, with 20 bases spanning the gap. The CDR3 DNA reads as TGCGCCAGCAGCGGCCTTCCTTTGGGGGCGAGTAATGAAAAACTGTTTTTT. Encoded protein: CASSGLPLGASNEKLFF. The complete variable domain, with remaining parts taken from reference TRBV5-1 and TRBJ1-4, reads KAGVTQTPRYLIKTRGQQVTLSCSPISGHRSVSWYQQTPGQGLQFLFEYFSETQRNKGNFPGRFSGRQFSNSRSEMNVSTLELGDSALYLCASSGLPLGASNEKLFFGSGTQLSVL.

This rearrangement joins TRBV9 to TRBJ2-7, with 9 bases lining up with TRBD2. The germline V gene encodes CDR1 SGDLS and CDR2 YYNGEE. The CDR3 runs to 15 residues. J gave up 2 bases and V 4 bases, and 7 bases lay outside the gene matches. CDR3 in amino acids: CASSLSSGTPYEQYF. CDR3 nucleotides: TGTGCCAGCAGCCTATCTAGCGGGACTCCCTACGAGCAGTACTTC.

The V and J genes are TRBV15 and TRBJ1-6; TRBD1 matches at 7 bases. From germline, CDR1 is LNHNV and CDR2 YYDKDF (reference sequence). CDR3 size: 17 residues. After removal of 5 bases from V and 8 bases from J, the junction contained 15 bases not matched to a gene. The CDR3: CATSSTRAWTGDSPLHF. DNA for the CDR3: TGTGCCACCAGCTCCACTAGGGCGTGGACAGGAGATTCACCCCTCCACTTT.

This clone was counted a few times. The same CDR3 is also encoded by other DNA sequences in this sample. The chain employs TRBV7-3 and TRBJ2-3; 9 bases align to TRBD2. After removal of 2 bases from V and 0 bases from J, the junction contained 0 bases not matched to a gene. CDR1 SGHTA and CDR2 FQGTGA come from the germline V gene. The CDR3 loop spans 15 amino acids. The chain's CDR3 is CASSLAGGSTDTQYF. The CDR3 region has the DNA TGTGCCAGCAGCTTAGCGGGGGGGAGCACAGATACGCAGTATTTT.

A few counts support this clone. The V call is TRBV15, the J call TRBJ2-7; a weak D match, TRBD2 (5 bases). The V gene lost 0 bases and the J gene lost 6 bases, with 9 bases spanning the gap. CDR1 is LNHNV, CDR2 YYDKDF, per germline (reference sequence). This CDR3 comprises 13 residues. The CDR3 spells CATSRDRGFEQYF. The CDR3 DNA is TGTGCCACCAGCAGAGATCGGGGTTTCGAGCAGTACTTC.

V and J are TRBV4-1 and TRBJ1-2, with TRBD1 matching 7 bases. Germline CDR1 is MGHRA and CDR2 is YSYEKL. The J segment lost 1 base and the V segment lost 4 bases, leaving 6 bases of the junction unmatched. The CDR3 is 15 residues long. CDR3 sequence (DNA): TGCGCCAGCAGCCTAAGACAGGGCCTTAACTATGGCTACACCTTC. This translates into CASSLRQGLNYGYTF.

The rearrangement joins TRBV5-1 to TRBJ2-3, with 7 bases fitting TRBD2. The CDR3 runs to 14 residues. V trimming: 2 bases; J trimming: 2 bases; junction bases outside the gene matches: 2. The V gene's germline CDR1 is SGHRS and CDR2 YFSETQ. The CDR3 region is CASSFGTITDTQYF. The CDR3 DNA sequence: TGCGCCAGCAGCTTCGGGACTATCACAGATACGCAGTATTTT.

With regard to this clone: This specimen includes other DNA sequences encoding the same CDR3. The chain uses TRBV2 and TRBJ1-2, with 7 nucleotides matching TRBD1. V was pared by 4 bases and J by 8 bases, with 4 bases of the junction left unmatched. This CDR3 is 12 amino acids long. The germline CDR1 and CDR2 sequences are SNHLY and FYNNEI. DNA for the CDR3: TGTGCCAGCAGTGTTGAGGGGGCCGGCTACACCTTC. Translating it yields CASSVEGAGYTF.

V and J are TRBV6-2 or TRBV6-3 and TRBJ2-4, with 11 bases that match TRBD2. Germline CDR1 and CDR2: MNHEY and SVGEGT. The CDR3 sequence is 17 residues long. After removal of 2 bases from V and 8 bases from J, the junction contained 11 bases not matched to a gene. The chain's CDR3 is CASSYLLLGTSGYIQYF. In nucleotides, the CDR3 is TGTGCCAGCAGTTACCTTTTGCTTGGGACTAGCGGATACATTCAGTACTTC.

The gene calls are TRBV19 and TRBJ1-2; 7 positions agree with TRBD1. The length of the CDR3 is 14 residues. Trimming at V came to 6 bases and at J to 8 bases, leaving 12 bases not matched to a gene. From germline, CDR1 is LNHDA and CDR2 SQIVND (reference sequence). The CDR3 here is CASRRPGQTGGYTF. CDR3 DNA: TGTGCCAGTAGGCGACCGGGACAGACGGGAGGCTACACCTTC.

The rearrangement links TRBV7-9 to TRBJ1-1, with no clear D. Trimming shortened V by 2 bases and J by 3 bases, and 10 bases separated the two germline ends. The CDR3 spans 14 residues. Germline V gene sequence: CDR1 SEHNR, CDR2 FQNEAQ (reference sequence). CDR3 protein: CASSLYELDTEAFF. CDR3 sequence (DNA): TGTGCCAGCAGCTTATACGAGTTAGACACTGAAGCTTTCTTT.

The chain combines TRBV5-1 with TRBJ2-7; TRBD1 is a possible D gene (6 bases). The CDR3 has 15 amino acids. Per germline, CDR1 SGHRS and CDR2 YFSETQ. V lost 4 bases, J lost 0 bases, and 14 bases lay in between. CDR3: CASSPGGTNSYEQYF. CDR3 coding DNA: TGCGCCAGCAGCCCCGGTGGGACAAACTCCTACGAGCAGTACTTC.

This clone was counted only a few times. V is TRBV4-2 and J is TRBJ1-1; perhaps TRBD1 as D (6 bases). V lost 3 bases to trimming and J lost 1 base, with 9 bases between them. This CDR3 contains 14 residues. Germline assignment: CDR1 LGHNA and CDR2 YNFKEQ. The CDR3 reads CASSHPGANTEAFF. CDR3 DNA sequence: TGTGCCAGCAGCCACCCAGGGGCGAACACTGAAGCTTTCTTT.

The chain joins TRBV27 to TRBJ1-4, with D perhaps TRBD1 (5 bases). CDR3 length: 16 residues. The V end was cut by 4 bases, the J end by 3 bases, with 15 bases between. In germline, CDR1 is MNHEY, CDR2 SMNVEV (reference sequence). The CDR3 loop reads CASSSLQENPNEKLFF. CDR3 DNA sequence: TGTGCCAGCAGTTCCTTACAGGAGAACCCTAATGAAAAACTGTTTTTT. Filled out from reference TRBV27 and TRBJ1-4, the complete variable domain reads EAQVTQNPRYLITVTGKKLTVTCSQNMNHEYMSWYRQDPGLGLRQIYYSMNVEVTDKGDVPEGYKVSRKEKRNFPLILESPSPNQTSLYFCASSSLQENPNEKLFFGSGTQLSVL.

V gene TRBV6-2 or TRBV6-3 combines with J gene TRBJ1-6; tentative D call: TRBD1 (5 bases). Germline assignment: CDR1 MNHEY and CDR2 SVGEGT. V was cut by 3 bases and J by 8 bases, with 14 bases left in between. There are 15 residues in the CDR3. CDR3 DNA: TGTGCCAGCAGTTATTATCTACGGGGGGATTCACCCCTCCACTTT. Translation: CASSYYLRGDSPLHF.

The rearrangement joins TRBV15 to TRBJ2-5; tentatively, D is TRBD2 (5 bases). Germline CDR1 reads LNHNV; CDR2 reads YYDKDF (reference sequence). Deletions cut 3 bases from V and 5 bases from J, with 10 bases between. CDR3 length: 13 amino acids. The CDR3 is CATSSEGFETQYF. The DNA of the CDR3 is TGTGCCACCAGCAGCGAGGGCTTCGAGACCCAGTACTTC.

The chain recombines TRBV9 with TRBJ1-2; 8 bases match TRBD1. The ends lost 7 bases at V and 4 bases at J; junction bases unmatched: 6. The CDR3 length is 13 residues. The germline CDR1 and CDR2 sequences are SGDLS and YYNGEE. In DNA, the CDR3 is TGTGCCAGCTCGACAGGGGTTGGCTATGGCTACACCTTC. Its protein is CASSTGVGYGYTF.

The chain combines TRBV11-2 with TRBJ2-5, with D perhaps TRBD2 (5 bases). Germline CDR1 SGHAT, CDR2 FQNNGV. The CDR3 extends over 12 amino acids. The V end was cut by 8 bases, the J end by 6 bases, with 13 bases between. The CDR3 reads CASGSGWQTQYF. The CDR3 nucleotides are TGTGCCAGCGGTTCGGGGTGGCAGACCCAGTACTTC.

The chain is built from TRBV30 and TRBJ2-5, with 12 bases lining up with TRBD1. The CDR3 is 12 residues long. Trimming removed 8 bases from V and 5 bases from J; junction bases left unmatched: 3. Germline CDR1 is GTSNPN and CDR2 is SVGIG (reference sequence). CDR3 DNA sequence: TGTGCCGGGACAGGGGGCTGGGAGACCCAGTACTTC. Translated, it gives CAGTGGWETQYF.

CDR3 coding DNA: TGTGCCAGCAGCTTAGGGAGAGGAACCGGGGAGCTGTTTTTT. This encodes CASSLGRGTGELFF. This rearrangement joins TRBV7-9 to TRBJ2-2; D remains unclear. Trimming removed 1 base at V and 5 bases at J, with 8 bases between. From germline, CDR1 is SEHNR and CDR2 FQNEAQ (reference sequence). This CDR3 spans 14 amino acids. Together with reference TRBV7-9 and TRBJ2-2, the CDR3 gives the full variable domain: DTGVSQNPRHKITKRGQNVTFRCDPISEHNRLYWYRQTLGQGPEFLTYFQNEAQLEKSRLLSDRFSAERPKGSFSTLEIQRTEQGDSAMYLCASSLGRGTGELFFGEGSRLTVL.

J is TRBJ1-1 and V is TRBV28; D remains unclear. Germline values: CDR1 MDHEN, CDR2 SYDVKM. V was cut by 1 base and J by 3 bases, with 21 bases left in between. This CDR3 spans 18 amino acids. The CDR3: CASSLYNFQAGYYTEAFF. The DNA of the CDR3 is TGTGCCAGCAGTTTATACAATTTTCAGGCAGGATACTACACTGAAGCTTTCTTT.

CDR3 nucleotides: TGTGCCAGTACGACTCAAACTGGGTGGGACACTGAAGCTTTCTTT. Its protein product is CASTTQTGWDTEAFF. This rearrangement joins TRBV19 to TRBJ1-1; D remains unclear. V dropped 7 bases and J dropped 3 bases, with 18 bases sitting between them. This CDR3 is built from 15 residues. Germline V gives CDR1 LNHDA, CDR2 SQIVND (reference sequence).

The chain's CDR3 is CASNKQGANEKLFF. The CDR3 coding sequence is TGTGCCAGCAACAAACAGGGGGCGAATGAAAAACTGTTTTTT. The V call is TRBV5-5, the J call TRBJ1-4; TRBD1 aligns across 9 bases. V was pared by 6 bases and J by 5 bases, with 5 bases of the junction left unmatched. Germline CDR1 reads SGHKS; CDR2 reads YYEKEE (reference sequence). The CDR3 runs to 14 residues.